The clone carrying this TCR beta chain was observed a few times. The target antigen is unknown. The CDR3 consists of 21 residues. The V and J ends lost 7 bases and 10 bases, in that order; junction bases with no gene match: 32. Germline CDR1 is LGHNT and CDR2 is FRNRAP. The data stem from a study of beta chain features in type 1 diabetes. Study-level information: Researchers looked at roughly 100,000,000 sorted cells across all samples.

Based on CD45RO/CCR7/CD25/CD127/CD95/CD27, CD4+ regulatory, stem cell-like memory, naive and central memory cells were sorted. General observations from the study: Across all four CD4+ subsets, people with type 1 diabetes showed modestly shorter TCRB CDR3s. The naive, central memory and Treg TCRB repertoires of patients appeared to be more similar to one another than those of healthy donors.

As every portion of the isolated RNA was reverse transcribed, the sequencing read expressed TCRB transcripts. Clones were sequenced by immunoSEQ multiplex PCR, and TCRdb holds only the in-frame ones, with some missing. The sample gives about 340,000 clones, roughly 13% of which show up once; roughly 0.015% is in the top ten. Sequencing was carried out using naive CD4+ T cells from blood. This clonotype was obtained from a woman between 18 and 29 years old with type 1 diabetes. The V gene is TRBV12-5, the J gene TRBJ2-5; 11 bases map to TRBD1. CDR3 sequence: CASAPRTGGGIYSRAPTDQYF. The DNA for the CDR3 is TGTGCTAGTGCCCCGAGGACAGGGGGCGGAATTTACTCGAGGGCCCCTACGGACCAGTACTTC.